There are many counts of the clone carrying this T cell receptor beta chain. Its antigen is unidentified. Each ophthalmopathy patient scored at least 3 on the Clinical Activity Score and at least 4 on NOSPECS grade, with duration under 3 months. The study left out patients who had uncontrolled infection, other autoimmune disease, pregnancy or lactation. The germline V gene has CDR1 LGHDT and CDR2 YNNKEL (reference sequence). The germline V and J ends were trimmed by 3 bases and 5 bases, with 10 bases remaining between them. The length of the CDR3 is 13 residues. TCR beta CDR3 regions were amplified from RNA. Carried out on the TCR CDR3, a first-round RT-PCR used the HTBI primer set. TCRdb ran MiXCR on the multiplex PCR reads and lists one entry per CDR3 protein. This table holds a few hundred thousand distinct CDR3 sequences, approximately 14% found once. The data belong to a study of T cells in Graves' hyperthyroidism and ophthalmopathy. Study overall: Peripheral blood draws took place at initial diagnosis, ahead of any treatment.

Broader study findings: The blood repertoire included most of the expanded thyroid clonotypes above 0.001.

Sequencing was performed on blood. This TCR was recovered from a woman in her twenties or thirties with Graves' ophthalmopathy. The chain combines TRBV3-1 with TRBJ1-2; D not certain. The CDR3 DNA reads TGTGCCAGCAGCCAGGCCCGTGGGTATGGCTACACCTTC. It translates to CASSQARGYGYTF.